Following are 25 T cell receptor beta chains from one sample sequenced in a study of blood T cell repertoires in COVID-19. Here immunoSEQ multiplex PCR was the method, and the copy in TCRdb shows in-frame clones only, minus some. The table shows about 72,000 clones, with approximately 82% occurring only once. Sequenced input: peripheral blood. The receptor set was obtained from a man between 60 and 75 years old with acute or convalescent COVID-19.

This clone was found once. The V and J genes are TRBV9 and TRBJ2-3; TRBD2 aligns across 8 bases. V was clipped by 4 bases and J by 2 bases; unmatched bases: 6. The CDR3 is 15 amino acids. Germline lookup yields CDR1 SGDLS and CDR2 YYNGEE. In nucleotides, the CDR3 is TGTGCCAGCAGCACGACTAGCGTATCCACAGATACGCAGTATTTT. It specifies CASSTTSVSTDTQYF.

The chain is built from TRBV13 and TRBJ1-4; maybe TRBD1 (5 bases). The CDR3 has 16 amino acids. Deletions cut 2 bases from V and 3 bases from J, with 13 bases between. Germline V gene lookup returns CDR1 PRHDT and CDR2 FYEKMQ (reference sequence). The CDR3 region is CASSLSQGISNEKLFF. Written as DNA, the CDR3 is TGTGCCAGCAGCTTAAGTCAGGGAATATCTAATGAAAAACTGTTTTTT. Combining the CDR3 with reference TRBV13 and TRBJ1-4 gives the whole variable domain AAGVIQSPRHLIKEKRETATLKCYPIPRHDTVYWYQQGPGQDPQFLISFYEKMQSDKGSIPDRFSAQQFSDYHSELNMSSLELGDSALYFCASSLSQGISNEKLFFGSGTQLSVL.

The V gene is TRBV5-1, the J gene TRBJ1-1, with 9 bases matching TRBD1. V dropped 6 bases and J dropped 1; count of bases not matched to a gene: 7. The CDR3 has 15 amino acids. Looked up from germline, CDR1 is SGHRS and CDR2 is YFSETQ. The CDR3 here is CASTPEGQGNTEAFF. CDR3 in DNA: TGCGCCAGCACACCAGAGGGACAGGGGAACACTGAAGCTTTCTTT.

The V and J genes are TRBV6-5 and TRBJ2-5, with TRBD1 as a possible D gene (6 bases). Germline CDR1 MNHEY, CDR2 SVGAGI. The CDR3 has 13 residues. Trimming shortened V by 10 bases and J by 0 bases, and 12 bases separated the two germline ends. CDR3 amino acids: CATQAGDQETQYF. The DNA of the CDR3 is TGTGCCACACAAGCAGGGGACCAAGAGACCCAGTACTTC.

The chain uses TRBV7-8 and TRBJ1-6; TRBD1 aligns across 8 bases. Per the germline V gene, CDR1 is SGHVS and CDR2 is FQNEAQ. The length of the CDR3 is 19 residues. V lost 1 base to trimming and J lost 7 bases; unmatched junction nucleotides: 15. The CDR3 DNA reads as TGTGCCAGCAGCTTAGACCGACAGGGGCGGGACCGGTACAATTCACCCCTCCACTTT. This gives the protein CASSLDRQGRDRYNSPLHF.

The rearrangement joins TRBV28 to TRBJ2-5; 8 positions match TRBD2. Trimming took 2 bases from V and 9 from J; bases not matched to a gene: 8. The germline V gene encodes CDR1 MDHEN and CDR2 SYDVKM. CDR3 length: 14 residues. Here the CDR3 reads CASSLLYAGGAQYF. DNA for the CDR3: TGTGCCAGCAGTTTACTTTACGCCGGGGGGGCCCAGTACTTC.

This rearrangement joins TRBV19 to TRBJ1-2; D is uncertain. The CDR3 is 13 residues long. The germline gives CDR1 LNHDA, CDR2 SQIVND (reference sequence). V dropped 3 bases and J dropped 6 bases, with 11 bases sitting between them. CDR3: CASSIGPPHGYTF. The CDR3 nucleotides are TGTGCCAGTAGTATTGGGCCCCCACATGGCTACACCTTC.

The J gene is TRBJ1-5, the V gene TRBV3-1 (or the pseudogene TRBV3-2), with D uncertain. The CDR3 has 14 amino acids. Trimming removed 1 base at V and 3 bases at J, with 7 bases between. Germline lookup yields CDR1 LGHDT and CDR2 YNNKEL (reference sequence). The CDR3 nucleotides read TGTGCCAGCAGCCAAGCTACAGACAATCAGCCCCAGCATTTT. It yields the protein CASSQATDNQPQHF.

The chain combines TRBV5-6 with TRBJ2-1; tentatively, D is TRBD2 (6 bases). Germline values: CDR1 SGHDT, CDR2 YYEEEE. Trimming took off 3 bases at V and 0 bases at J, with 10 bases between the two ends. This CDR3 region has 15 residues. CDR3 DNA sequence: TGTGCCAGCAGCTCGCGGGGAGGCTCCTACAATGAGCAGTTCTTC. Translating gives CASSSRGGSYNEQFF.

In nucleotides, the CDR3 is TGTGCCAGCAGGCATACCAACTACCGGGGGGCCGGGACAGATACGCAGTATTTT. It specifies CASRHTNYRGAGTDTQYF. The chain joins TRBV7-9 to TRBJ2-3, with D perhaps matching TRBD2 (7 bases). Trimming stripped 6 bases from V and 3 bases from J, with 25 bases between. CDR3 length equals 18 residues. Per the germline V gene, CDR1 is SEHNR and CDR2 is FQNEAQ (reference sequence).

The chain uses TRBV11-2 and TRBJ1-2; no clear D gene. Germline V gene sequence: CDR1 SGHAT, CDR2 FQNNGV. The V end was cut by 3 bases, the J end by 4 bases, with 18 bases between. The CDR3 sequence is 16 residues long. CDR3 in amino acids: CASSFGWSGIAYGYTF. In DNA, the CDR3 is TGTGCCAGCAGCTTTGGATGGTCAGGAATCGCCTATGGCTACACCTTC.

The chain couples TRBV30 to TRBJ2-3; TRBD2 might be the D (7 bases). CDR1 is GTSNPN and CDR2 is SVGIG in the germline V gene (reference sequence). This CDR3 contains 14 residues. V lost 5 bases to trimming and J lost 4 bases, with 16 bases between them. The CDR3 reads CAWATGGRADTQYF. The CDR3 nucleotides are TGTGCCTGGGCCACGGGGGGCCGTGCAGATACGCAGTATTTT.

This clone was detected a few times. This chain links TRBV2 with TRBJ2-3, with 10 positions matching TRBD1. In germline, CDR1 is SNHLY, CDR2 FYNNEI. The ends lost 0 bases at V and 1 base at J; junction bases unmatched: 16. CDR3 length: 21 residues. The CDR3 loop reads CASSEAGQGRRVGTGTDTQYF. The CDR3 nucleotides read TGTGCCAGCAGTGAAGCGGGACAGGGGCGGCGAGTGGGGACGGGCACAGATACGCAGTATTTT.

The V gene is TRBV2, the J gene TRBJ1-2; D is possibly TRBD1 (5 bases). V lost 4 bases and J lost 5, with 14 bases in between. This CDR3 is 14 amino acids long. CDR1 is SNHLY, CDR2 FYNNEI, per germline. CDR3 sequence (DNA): TGTGCCAGCAGTGGGAGGGGAAGGCCTTATGGCTACACCTTC. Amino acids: CASSGRGRPYGYTF. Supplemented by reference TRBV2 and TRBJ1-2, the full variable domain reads EPEVTQTPSHQVTQMGQEVILRCVPISNHLYFYWYRQILGQKVEFLVSFYNNEISEKSEIFDDQFSVERPDGSNFTLKIRSTKLEDSAMYFCASSGRGRPYGYTFGSGTRLTVV.

CDR3 sequence: CASSRDRVNTEAFF. CDR3 nucleotides: TGTGCCAGCAGCAGGGACAGGGTGAACACTGAAGCTTTCTTT. This chain joins TRBV7-2 and TRBJ1-1, with 9 bases that match TRBD1. Germline trimming cut 5 bases from V and 0 bases from J; bases unmatched to any gene: 1. Germline V gives CDR1 SGHTA, CDR2 FQGNSA. The CDR3 contains 14 residues.

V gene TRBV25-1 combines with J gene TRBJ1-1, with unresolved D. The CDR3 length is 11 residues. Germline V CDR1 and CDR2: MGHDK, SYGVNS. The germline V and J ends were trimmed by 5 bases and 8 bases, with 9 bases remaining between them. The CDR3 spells CASSFTNEAFF. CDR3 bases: TGTGCCAGCAGTTTCACAAACGAAGCTTTCTTT. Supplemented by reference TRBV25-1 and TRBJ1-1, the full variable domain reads EADIYQTPRYLVIGTGKKITLECSQTMGHDKMYWYQQDPGMELHLIHYSYGVNSTEKGDLSSESTVSRIRTEHFPLTLESARPSHTSQYLCASSFTNEAFFGQGTRLTVV.

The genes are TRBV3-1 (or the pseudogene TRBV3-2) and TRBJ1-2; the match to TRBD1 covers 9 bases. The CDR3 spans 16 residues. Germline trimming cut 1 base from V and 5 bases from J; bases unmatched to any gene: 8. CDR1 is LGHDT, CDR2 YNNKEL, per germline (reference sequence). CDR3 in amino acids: CASSQVSGQGLYGYTF. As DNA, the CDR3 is TGTGCCAGCAGCCAAGTATCGGGACAGGGTTTGTATGGCTACACCTTC.

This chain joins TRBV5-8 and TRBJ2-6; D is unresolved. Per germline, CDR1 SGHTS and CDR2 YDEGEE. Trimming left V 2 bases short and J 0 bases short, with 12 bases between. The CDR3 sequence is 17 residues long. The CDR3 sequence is CASSLDSGGSGANVLTF. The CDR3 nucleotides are TGTGCCAGCAGCTTAGATTCTGGCGGCTCTGGGGCCAACGTCCTGACTTTC.

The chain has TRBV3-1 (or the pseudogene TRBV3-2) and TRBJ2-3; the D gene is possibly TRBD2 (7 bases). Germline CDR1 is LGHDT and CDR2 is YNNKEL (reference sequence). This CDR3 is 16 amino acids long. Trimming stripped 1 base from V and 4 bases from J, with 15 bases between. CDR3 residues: CASSQGRGARPDTQYF. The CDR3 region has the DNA TGTGCCAGCAGCCAAGGCCGGGGGGCGCGGCCAGATACGCAGTATTTT.

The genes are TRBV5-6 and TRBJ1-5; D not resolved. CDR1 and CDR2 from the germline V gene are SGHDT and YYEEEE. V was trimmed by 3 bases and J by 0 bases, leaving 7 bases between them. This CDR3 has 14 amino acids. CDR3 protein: CASSSGYSNQPQHF. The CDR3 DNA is TGTGCCAGCAGCTCAGGCTATAGCAATCAGCCCCAGCATTTT.

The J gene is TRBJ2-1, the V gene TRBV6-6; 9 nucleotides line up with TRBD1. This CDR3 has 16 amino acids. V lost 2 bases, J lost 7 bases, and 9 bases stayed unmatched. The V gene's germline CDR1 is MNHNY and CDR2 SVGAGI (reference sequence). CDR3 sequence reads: CASSYPTGTGLNEQFF. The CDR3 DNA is TGTGCCAGCAGTTACCCTACCGGGACAGGGCTGAATGAGCAGTTCTTC.

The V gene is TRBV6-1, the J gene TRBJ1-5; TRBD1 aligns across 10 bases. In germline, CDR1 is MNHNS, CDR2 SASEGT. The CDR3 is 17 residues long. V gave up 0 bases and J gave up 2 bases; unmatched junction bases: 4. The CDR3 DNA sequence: TGTGCCAGCAGTGAAGCGCCGACAGGGGGCGGCAATCAGCCCCAGCATTTT. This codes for CASSEAPTGGGNQPQHF.

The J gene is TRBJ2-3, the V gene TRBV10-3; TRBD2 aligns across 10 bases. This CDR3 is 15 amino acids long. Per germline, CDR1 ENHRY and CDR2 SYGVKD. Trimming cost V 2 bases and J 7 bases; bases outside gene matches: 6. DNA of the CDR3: TGTGCCATCAGTGAGCAGCGGGGGGGGTCGCATACGCAGTATTTT. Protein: CAISEQRGGSHTQYF.

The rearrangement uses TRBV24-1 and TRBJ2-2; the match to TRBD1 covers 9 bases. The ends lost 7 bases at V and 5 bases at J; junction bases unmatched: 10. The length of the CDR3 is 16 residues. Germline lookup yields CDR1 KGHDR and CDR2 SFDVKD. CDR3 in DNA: TGTGCCACCAGGGAAACCGGGACAGGGAAAACCGGGGAGCTGTTTTTT. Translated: CATRETGTGKTGELFF.

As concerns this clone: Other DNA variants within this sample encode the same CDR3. The CDR3 DNA reads as TGTGCCAGTAGTATCACAGGGGGCGGAGAGACCCAGTACTTC. Translation gives CASSITGGGETQYF. J is TRBJ2-5 and V is TRBV19; TRBD1 aligns across 9 bases. V was pared by 3 bases and J by 4 bases, with 3 bases of the junction left unmatched. Germline CDR1 LNHDA, CDR2 SQIVND (reference sequence). The CDR3 runs to 14 residues. The whole variable domain, remainder taken from reference TRBV19 and TRBJ2-5, is DGGITQSPKYLFRKEGQNVTLSCEQNLNHDAMYWYRQDPGQGLRLIYYSQIVNDFQKGDIAEGYSVSREKKESFPLTVTSAQKNPTAFYLCASSITGGGETQYFGPGTRLLVL.